The 31 T cell receptor beta chains given below trace back to one sample, sequenced in a study of low-dose radiotherapy and immunotherapy resistance in tumors. TRAV- and TRBV-specific primers, spanning alpha and beta chains, primed first-strand cDNA. Both a constant-region primer and a V-primer adapter served to amplify TCRs across roughly 22 PCR cycles. TCRdb reanalysed the reads using MiXCR and keeps one entry per CDR3 protein. The table records approximately 7,300 distinct CDR3 sequences, 84% of them present only once. The receptors derive from a human donor with advanced metastatic prostate, ovarian, gallbladder or colorectal cancer (not recorded which). This table probably holds off-target reads from a library built for another chain.

This clonotype was counted a few times. The chain uses TRBV12-3 or TRBV12-4 and TRBJ1-6; TRBD1 is a possible D gene (6 bases). The germline V and J ends were trimmed by 6 bases and 10 bases, with 19 bases remaining between them. This CDR3 has 15 amino acids. In nucleotides, the CDR3 is TGTGCCAGCAGCTCACAACAGGGAATGGCGTCACCCCTCCACTTT. Protein sequence: CASSSQQGMASPLHF.

The chain couples TRBV3-1 to TRBJ2-3, with D uncertain. Trimming removed 0 bases at V and 1 base at J, with 11 bases between. The germline V gene encodes CDR1 LGHDT and CDR2 YNNKEL (reference sequence). The CDR3 is 16 residues long. The CDR3 DNA reads as TGTGCCAGCAGCCAAGATCGCTACGGCCGCACAGATACGCAGTATTTT. Its translation is CASSQDRYGRTDTQYF.

The rearrangement links TRBV18 to TRBJ2-2, with 7 positions matching TRBD2. With 3 bases clipped from V and 4 bases from J, the junction kept 11 bases outside the gene matches. The CDR3 length is 17 residues. Germline values: CDR1 KGHSH, CDR2 LQKENI. CDR3 bases: TGTGCCAGCTCACCTTGGACTAGGCCCCAGGGCACCGGGGAGCTGTTTTTT. Its translation is CASSPWTRPQGTGELFF.

The chain links TRBV20-1 to TRBJ2-7; 11 bases align to TRBD1. V lost 3 bases, J lost 2 bases, and 12 bases stayed unmatched. This CDR3 spans 17 amino acids. Germline V lookup: CDR1 DFQATT, CDR2 SNEGSKA (reference sequence). CDR3 DNA sequence: TGCAGTGCTAGCCCCCCGGGACAGGGGGTACCCACCTACGAGCAGTACTTC. Encoded protein: CSASPPGQGVPTYEQYF.

This sequence joins TRBV12-5 and TRBJ1-6, with D tentatively TRBD1 (6 bases). Germline CDR1 reads LGHNT; CDR2 reads FRNRAP. This CDR3 comprises 16 residues. The V and J ends lost 6 bases and 5 bases respectively, with 17 bases between them. CDR3 nucleotides: TGTGCTAGTGGGCGCCAGTGGGGGCATGATAATTCACCCCTCCACTTT. The encoded protein is CASGRQWGHDNSPLHF. Using reference TRBV12-5 and TRBJ1-6 for the parts outside the CDR3, the full variable domain is DARVTQTPRHKVTEMGQEVTMRCQPILGHNTVFWYRQTMMQGLELLAYFRNRAPLDDSGMPKDRFSAEMPDATLATLKIQPSEPRDSAVYFCASGRQWGHDNSPLHFGNGTRLTVT.

The V call is TRBV2, the J call TRBJ1-1; D not certain. Trimming removed 5 bases from V and 5 bases from J, with 12 bases in between. Germline CDR1 is SNHLY and CDR2 is FYNNEI. The CDR3 loop spans 13 amino acids. The CDR3 DNA is TGTGCCAGCAGTTATGGGCTTGGTACTGAAGCTTTCTTT. Protein: CASSYGLGTEAFF.

The rearrangement links TRBV20-1 to TRBJ1-5; D gene unclear. Germline V gene lookup returns CDR1 DFQATT and CDR2 SNEGSKA (reference sequence). This CDR3 is 14 amino acids long. V dropped 3 bases and J dropped 2 bases, with 11 bases sitting between them. CDR3 residues: CSARSGSGNQPQHF. CDR3 DNA sequence: TGCAGTGCTAGGTCCGGCTCGGGCAATCAGCCCCAGCATTTT.

This sequence joins TRBV19 and TRBJ2-2; D is perhaps TRBD1 or TRBD2 (5 bases each). Germline V gives CDR1 LNHDA, CDR2 SQIVND (reference sequence). The CDR3 spans 14 residues. V was trimmed by 8 bases and J by 0 bases, leaving 10 bases between them. Here the CDR3 DNA reads TGTGCCAGTGGGGGTGGACCGAACACCGGGGAGCTGTTTTTT. As protein: CASGGGPNTGELFF. Looking up the rest from reference TRBV19 and TRBJ2-2 gives the full variable domain: DGGITQSPKYLFRKEGQNVTLSCEQNLNHDAMYWYRQDPGQGLRLIYYSQIVNDFQKGDIAEGYSVSREKKESFPLTVTSAQKNPTAFYLCASGGGPNTGELFFGEGSRLTVL.

The gene calls are TRBV10-3 and TRBJ1-2; D not resolved. Germline V gene data show CDR1 as ENHRY and CDR2 as SYGVKD. This CDR3 is built from 14 residues. Trimming cost V 0 bases and J 2 bases, with 7 bases left between them. CDR3 DNA sequence: TGTGCCATCAGTGAGTCGAAGCCCAACTATGGCTACACCTTC. Protein product: CAISESKPNYGYTF.

The chain employs TRBV19 and TRBJ2-7, with TRBD1 matching 9 bases. Unmatched junction bases numbered 10, after V lost 6 bases and J lost 13 bases. Germline lookup yields CDR1 LNHDA and CDR2 SQIVND (reference sequence). The CDR3 has 12 amino acids. The CDR3 sequence is CASRGPGQGAYF. For the CDR3, the DNA is TGTGCCAGTAGGGGGCCGGGACAGGGCGCCTACTTC.

This chain uses TRBV7-2 with TRBJ1-1; TRBD1 agrees at 7 bases. Trimming cost V 5 bases and J 4 bases; bases outside gene matches: 4. This CDR3 comprises 13 residues. Germline CDR1 and CDR2: SGHTA and FQGNSA. CDR3 region: CASSGDSFTEAFF. CDR3 nucleotide sequence: TGTGCCAGCAGCGGGGACAGCTTCACTGAAGCTTTCTTT.

V gene TRBV2 combines with J gene TRBJ2-7; 9 bases map to TRBD1. CDR1 is SNHLY, CDR2 FYNNEI, per germline. V shed 8 bases, J shed 1 base, and the junction held 6 bases outside the gene matches. The CDR3 extends over 14 amino acids. The CDR3 DNA is TGTGCCAGCGCCCTGGGACAGGGATCCTACGAGCAGTACTTC. As protein: CASALGQGSYEQYF.

In DNA form, the CDR3 reads TGTGCCAGCAGCGTAGTCCGGGGAGTTGCTACGCAGTATTTT. Translated: CASSVVRGVATQYF. The chain links TRBV9 to TRBJ2-3; a possible D gene is TRBD2 (5 bases). This CDR3 is 14 amino acids long. CDR1 and CDR2 (germline): SGDLS, YYNGEE. Trimming took 0 bases from V and 8 from J, leaving 13 bases between them.

The chain has TRBV6-5 and TRBJ1-4; TRBD1 is a possible D gene (6 bases). This CDR3 has 15 residues. Germline V gene data show CDR1 as MNHEY and CDR2 as SVGAGI. Trimming removed 2 bases at V and 8 bases at J, with 15 bases between. DNA for the CDR3: TGTGCCAGCAGTTACACGCGAGGGGGTCGGGAAAAACTGTTTTTT. It codes for CASSYTRGGREKLFF.

This chain joins TRBV19 and TRBJ2-2; D unresolved. The V end lost 7 bases, the J end lost 1 base, and 19 bases lay between the germline ends. This CDR3 is built from 17 residues. Germline V gene data show CDR1 as LNHDA and CDR2 as SQIVND (reference sequence). The CDR3 nucleotides are TGTGCCAGTAAAACCCTACCTTCCGGGTTGAACACCGGGGAGCTGTTTTTT. Translated, it gives CASKTLPSGLNTGELFF.

This clonotype occurred a few times. The chain carries TRBV29-1 and TRBJ2-1; tentatively, D is TRBD1 or TRBD2 (5 bases each). The CDR3 covers 11 residues. Per the germline V gene, CDR1 is SQVTM and CDR2 is ANQGSEA. The V end lost 7 bases, the J end lost 9 bases, and 13 bases lay between the germline ends. The CDR3 nucleotides are TGCAGCGCCCTTTGGGGGTCTGAGCAGTTCTTC. The encoded protein is CSALWGSEQFF.

This chain joins TRBV18 and TRBJ2-4, with 8 bases lining up with TRBD2. CDR3 length: 16 amino acids. After removal of 0 bases from V and 6 bases from J, the junction contained 7 bases not matched to a gene. The V gene's germline CDR1 is KGHSH and CDR2 LQKENI. The CDR3 bases are TGTGCCAGCTCACCACCGGTTAGCGGGGTGTTAAACATTCAGTACTTC. Its translation: CASSPPVSGVLNIQYF.

By sample fraction, this clonotype is large. At one boundary the junction diverges from the germline segment, which might be a read error. This chain links TRBV13 with TRBJ1-6; D not resolved. The CDR3 length is 13 residues. In germline, CDR1 is PRHDT, CDR2 FYEKMQ (reference sequence). CDR3 in DNA: TGTGCAATGAGAGACACCAATGCAGGCAAATCAACCTTT. Its protein is CAMRDTNAGKSTF.

The chain is built from TRBV2 and TRBJ2-4, with no clear D. Germline V gives CDR1 SNHLY, CDR2 FYNNEI. Trimming took off 3 bases at V and 1 base at J, with 7 bases between the two ends. CDR3 size: 14 residues. The CDR3 region has the DNA TGTGCCAGCAGTGATCCCAGGGCCAAAAACATTCAGTACTTC. The encoded protein is CASSDPRAKNIQYF.

The chain employs TRBV11-3 and TRBJ2-1, with TRBD1 matching over 9 bases. The CDR3 has 15 amino acids. Germline V gives CDR1 SGHNT, CDR2 YENEEA. J was trimmed by 6 bases and V by 2 bases; bases with no gene match: 5. The CDR3 spells CASSLWTGVGNEQFF. DNA of the CDR3: TGTGCCAGCAGCTTATGGACAGGGGTTGGCAATGAGCAGTTCTTC.

The chain joins TRBV11-2 to TRBJ2-1; D perhaps matches TRBD1 (6 bases). The CDR3 totals 14 residues. Germline loops: CDR1 SGHAT, CDR2 FQNNGV. V lost 5 bases to trimming and J lost 6 bases, with 14 bases between them. CDR3 nucleotides: TGTGCCAGCAGCCCGAGGGGGTTGAGCAATGAGCAGTTCTTC. Protein: CASSPRGLSNEQFF.

The V call is TRBV6-8, the J call TRBJ2-3; D is possibly TRBD2 (5 bases). The CDR3 is made up of 13 amino acids. V was clipped by 8 bases and J by 3 bases, with 12 bases between them. Germline assignment: CDR1 MNHGY and CDR2 SAAAGT. The CDR3 DNA sequence: TGTGCCAGCTATCGGGGTCAGACAGATACGCAGTATTTT. Translated, it gives CASYRGQTDTQYF.

This CDR3 reads CASSFNRGSGNNQPQHF. The DNA for the CDR3 is TGTGCCAGCAGTTTTAACAGGGGGTCGGGTAACAATCAGCCCCAGCATTTT. V usage is TRBV12-3 or TRBV12-4 and J usage is TRBJ1-5; the match to TRBD1 covers 8 bases. The CDR3 is made up of 17 amino acids. V gave up 3 bases and J gave up 3 bases; unmatched junction bases: 10.

This clonotype was detected once. V usage is TRBV5-1 and J usage is TRBJ1-3; the D gene is possibly TRBD1 (5 bases). This CDR3 is built from 16 residues. Germline V gives CDR1 SGHRS, CDR2 YFSETQ. Trimming took off 2 bases at V and 0 bases at J, with 12 bases between the two ends. The CDR3 DNA reads as TGCGCCAGCAGCTTAGCGGCAGGGAGCTCTGGAAACACCATATATTTT. Amino acid sequence: CASSLAAGSSGNTIYF.

The chain combines TRBV6-5 with TRBJ2-7; TRBD1 is a possible D gene (7 bases). CDR1 and CDR2 (germline): MNHEY, SVGAGI. V lost 6 bases, J lost 0 bases, and 15 bases lay in between. The CDR3 sequence is 15 residues long. The CDR3: CASRAGQRSSYEQYF. The CDR3 DNA follows: TGTGCCAGCAGGGCGGGACAGAGGAGCTCCTACGAGCAGTACTTC.

This clonotype was detected once. The V gene is TRBV5-5, the J gene TRBJ1-1; no clear D. Trimming shortened V by 4 bases and J by 0 bases, and 7 bases separated the two germline ends. Germline V gene data show CDR1 as SGHKS and CDR2 as YYEKEE (reference sequence). CDR3 size: 13 residues. For the CDR3, the DNA is TGTGCCAGCAGCGTATTCATGAACACTGAAGCTTTCTTT. Its protein product is CASSVFMNTEAFF.

The gene calls are TRBV6-1 and TRBJ1-4, with D possibly matching TRBD1 (5 bases). Germline lookup yields CDR1 MNHNS and CDR2 SASEGT. V lost 5 bases and J 5 bases, leaving 12 bases between the germline ends. CDR3 length: 14 amino acids. Here the CDR3 DNA reads TGTGCCAGCAGTAACGCACAGGCGAATGAAAAACTGTTTTTT. Residues: CASSNAQANEKLFF.

The chain uses TRBV11-2 and TRBJ2-1; 10 bases are a match to TRBD1. With 9 bases clipped from V and 12 bases from J, the junction kept 14 bases outside the gene matches. Germline V gene sequence: CDR1 SGHAT, CDR2 FQNNGV. The CDR3 runs 14 residues. The CDR3 protein is CASGRQGAFGGQFF. In DNA, the CDR3 is TGTGCCAGTGGGCGACAGGGGGCGTTTGGTGGGCAGTTCTTC.

This chain uses TRBV29-1 with TRBJ2-1; D gene unclear. V lost 1 base to trimming and J lost 0 bases, with 13 bases between them. CDR1 and CDR2 (germline): SQVTM, ANQGSEA. The CDR3 has 16 amino acids. The CDR3 nucleotides read TGCAGCGTTGAAGCGGTTGGGGAAAGCTCCTACAATGAGCAGTTCTTC. Its protein is CSVEAVGESSYNEQFF.

A few counts support this clonotype. The CDR3 loop is CASSEPQGQLTETQYF. The CDR3 bases are TGTGCCAGCAGTGAACCCCAGGGACAATTAACCGAGACCCAGTACTTC. The chain recombines TRBV6-1 with TRBJ2-5; TRBD1 is a possible D gene (6 bases). Between the trimmed V and J ends, which lost 2 bases and 5 bases, there was a span of 18 bases. CDR1 is MNHNS, CDR2 SASEGT, per germline. CDR3 length: 16 residues.

The chain links TRBV11-2 to TRBJ2-5; 8 bases are a match to TRBD2. V trimming: 5 bases; J trimming: 5 bases; junction bases outside the gene matches: 10. Looked up from germline, CDR1 is SGHAT and CDR2 is FQNNGV. This CDR3 comprises 15 residues. Written as DNA, the CDR3 is TGTGCCAGCAGCCTAGCCGGGACTAGGGGGGAGACCCAGTACTTC. Protein product: CASSLAGTRGETQYF.